This TCR beta chain came from a study of early T cells in non-severe SARS-CoV-2 infection. Study-level background: The authors sequenced bulk RNA from unsorted whole blood, leaving chains unpaired. Study conclusions and caveats: VDJdb matching favored anti-spike CD8 responses, missing private and CD4 specificities.

V shed 2 bases and J shed 5 bases, with 9 bases lying between them. Germline V gene lookup returns CDR1 MNHEY and CDR2 SMNVEV (reference sequence). The CDR3 is 13 amino acids. This clonotype was seen only a few times. Its antigen remains unknown. cDNA molecules, individually, were tagged with unique molecular identifiers. One entry per CDR3 protein, called by TCRdb with MiXCR from the 5' RACE reads. The data hold some 98,000 distinct CDR3 sequences, with approximately 16% observed a single time. The V call is TRBV27, the J call TRBJ1-2; D not resolved. The clonotype was recovered from an adult who was a healthcare worker with PCR-confirmed SARS-CoV-2 infection or an uninfected control (not recorded which). Sequenced sample: whole blood. The CDR3 reads CASSLRVEYGYTF. The CDR3 coding sequence is TGTGCCAGCAGTTTAAGGGTTGAGTATGGCTACACCTTC.